The TCR beta chain described here comes from a study of T cells in Graves' hyperthyroidism and ophthalmopathy. Study-level results: Ophthalmopathy and stable hyperthyroidism were told apart by a 13 V-J model.

Trimming pared 6 bases from V and 8 bases from J, leaving 23 bases between. CDR3 length: 17 amino acids. Germline lookup yields CDR1 ENHRY and CDR2 SYGVKD. TCR beta CDR3 regions were amplified from RNA. The HTBI primer set drove a first-round RT-PCR of the TCR CDR3. TCRdb ran MiXCR on the multiplex PCR reads and lists one entry per CDR3 protein. The sample contains nearly 750,000 distinct CDR3 sequences, roughly a third of which appear only once. This clonotype has ten or more counts. Its antigen is currently unknown. Those with hyperthyroidism were 18 to 65 years old, newly diagnosed, and ill for under 2 months.

The sequenced sample consisted of blood. This clonotype originated in a woman aged 40 to 55 with Graves' hyperthyroidism. The chain uses TRBV10-3 and TRBJ1-6; tentatively, D is TRBD1 (6 bases). In DNA form, the CDR3 reads TGTGCCATCAGACGCTCTGGGGGGCCTGGGGTTGATTCACCCCTCCACTTT. Amino acids: CAIRRSGGPGVDSPLHF.